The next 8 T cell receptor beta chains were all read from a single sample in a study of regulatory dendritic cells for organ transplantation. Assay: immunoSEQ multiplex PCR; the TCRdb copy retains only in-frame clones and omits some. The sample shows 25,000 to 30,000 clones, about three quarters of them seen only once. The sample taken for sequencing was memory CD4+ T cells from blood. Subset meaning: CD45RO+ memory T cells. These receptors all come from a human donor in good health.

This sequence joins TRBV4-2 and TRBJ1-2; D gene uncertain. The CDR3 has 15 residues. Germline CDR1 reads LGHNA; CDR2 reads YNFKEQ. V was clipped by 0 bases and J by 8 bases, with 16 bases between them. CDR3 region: CASSQERVASEGYTF. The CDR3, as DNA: TGTGCCAGCAGCCAAGAGAGGGTGGCATCGGAAGGCTACACCTTC.

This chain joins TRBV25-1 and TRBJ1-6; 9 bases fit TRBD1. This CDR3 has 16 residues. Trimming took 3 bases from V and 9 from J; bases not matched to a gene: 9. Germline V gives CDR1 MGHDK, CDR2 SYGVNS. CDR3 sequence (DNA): TGTGCCAGCAGTGATACCAGGACAGGGGTTAGTTCACCCCTCCACTTT. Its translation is CASSDTRTGVSSPLHF.

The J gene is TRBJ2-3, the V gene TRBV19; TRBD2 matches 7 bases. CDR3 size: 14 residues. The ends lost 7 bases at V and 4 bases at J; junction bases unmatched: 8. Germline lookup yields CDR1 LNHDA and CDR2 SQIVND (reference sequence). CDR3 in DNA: TGTGCCAGTACGTCAGCGGGGCGGGCAGATACGCAGTATTTT. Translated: CASTSAGRADTQYF.

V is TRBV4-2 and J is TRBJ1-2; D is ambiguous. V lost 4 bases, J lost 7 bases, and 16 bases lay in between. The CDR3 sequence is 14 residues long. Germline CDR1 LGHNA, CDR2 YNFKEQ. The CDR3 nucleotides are TGTGCCAGCAGCCGTGAAGTCAGGTTGGGTGGCTACACCTTC. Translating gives CASSREVRLGGYTF.

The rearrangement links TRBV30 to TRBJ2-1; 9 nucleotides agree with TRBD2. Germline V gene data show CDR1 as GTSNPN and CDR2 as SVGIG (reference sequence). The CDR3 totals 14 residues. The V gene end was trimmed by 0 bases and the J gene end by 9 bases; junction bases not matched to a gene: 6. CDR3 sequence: CAWSVLAGSGEQFF. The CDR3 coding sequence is TGTGCCTGGAGTGTTCTAGCGGGGTCAGGTGAGCAGTTCTTC.

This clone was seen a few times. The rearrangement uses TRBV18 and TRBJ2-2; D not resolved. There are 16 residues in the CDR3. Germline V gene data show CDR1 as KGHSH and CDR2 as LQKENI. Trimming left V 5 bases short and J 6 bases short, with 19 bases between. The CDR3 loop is CASSNRARLFPGELFF. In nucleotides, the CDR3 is TGTGCCAGCTCAAACCGAGCACGGCTTTTCCCCGGGGAGCTGTTTTTT.

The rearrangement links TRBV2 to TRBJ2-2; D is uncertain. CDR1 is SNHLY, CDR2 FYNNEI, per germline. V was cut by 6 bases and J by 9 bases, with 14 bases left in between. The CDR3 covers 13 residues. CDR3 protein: CASSDGLDRELFF. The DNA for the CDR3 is TGTGCCAGCAGCGACGGGCTGGACCGGGAGCTGTTTTTT. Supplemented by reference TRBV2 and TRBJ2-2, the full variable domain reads EPEVTQTPSHQVTQMGQEVILRCVPISNHLYFYWYRQILGQKVEFLVSFYNNEISEKSEIFDDQFSVERPDGSNFTLKIRSTKLEDSAMYFCASSDGLDRELFFGEGSRLTVL.

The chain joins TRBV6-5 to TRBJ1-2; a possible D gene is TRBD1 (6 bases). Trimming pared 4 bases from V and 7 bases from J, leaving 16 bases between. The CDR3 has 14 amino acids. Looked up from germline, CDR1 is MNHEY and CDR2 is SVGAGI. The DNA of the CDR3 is TGTGCCAGCAGTTCACAGGGTGGCTCTGGTGGCTACACCTTC. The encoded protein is CASSSQGGSGGYTF.